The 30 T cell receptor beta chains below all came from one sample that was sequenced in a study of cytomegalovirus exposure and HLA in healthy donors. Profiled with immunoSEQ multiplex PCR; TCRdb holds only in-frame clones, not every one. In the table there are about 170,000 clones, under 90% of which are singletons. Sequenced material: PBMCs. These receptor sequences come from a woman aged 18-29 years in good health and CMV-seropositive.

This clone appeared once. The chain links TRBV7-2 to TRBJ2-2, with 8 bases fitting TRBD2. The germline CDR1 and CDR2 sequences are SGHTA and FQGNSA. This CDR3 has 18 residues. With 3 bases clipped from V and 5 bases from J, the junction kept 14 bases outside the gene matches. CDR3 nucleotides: TGTGCCAGCAGCTTTCCCTGTACTAGCGGAGTCGGAACCGGGGAGCTGTTTTTT. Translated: CASSFPCTSGVGTGELFF.

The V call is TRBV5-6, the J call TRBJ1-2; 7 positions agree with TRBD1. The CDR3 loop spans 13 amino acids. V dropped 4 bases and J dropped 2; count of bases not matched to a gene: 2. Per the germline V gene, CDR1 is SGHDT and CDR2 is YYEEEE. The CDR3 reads CASSPTGNYGYTF. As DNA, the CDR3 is TGTGCCAGCAGCCCGACAGGGAACTATGGCTACACCTTC. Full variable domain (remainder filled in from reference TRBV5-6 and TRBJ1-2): DAGVTQSPTHLIKTRGQQVTLRCSPKSGHDTVSWYQQALGQGPQFIFQYYEEEERQRGNFPDRFSGHQFPNYSSELNVNALLLGDSALYLCASSPTGNYGYTFGSGTRLTVV.

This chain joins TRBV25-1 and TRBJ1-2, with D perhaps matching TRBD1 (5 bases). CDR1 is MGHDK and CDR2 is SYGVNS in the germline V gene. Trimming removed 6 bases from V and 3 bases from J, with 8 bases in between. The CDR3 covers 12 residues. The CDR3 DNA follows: TGTGCCAGCAGCGGCAGGGACTATGGCTACACCTTC. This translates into CASSGRDYGYTF.

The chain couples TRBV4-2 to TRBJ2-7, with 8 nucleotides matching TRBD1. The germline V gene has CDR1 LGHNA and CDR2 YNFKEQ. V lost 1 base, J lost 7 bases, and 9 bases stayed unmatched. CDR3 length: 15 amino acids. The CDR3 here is CASSQGQGPPMEQYF. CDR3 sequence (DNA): TGTGCCAGCAGCCAAGGACAGGGGCCCCCAATGGAGCAGTACTTC.

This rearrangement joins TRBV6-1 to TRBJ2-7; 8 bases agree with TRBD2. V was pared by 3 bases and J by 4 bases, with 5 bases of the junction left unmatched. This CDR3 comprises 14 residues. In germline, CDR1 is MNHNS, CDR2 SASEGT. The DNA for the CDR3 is TGTGCCAGCAGTGATATGAGCGGGAGTTACGAGCAGTACTTC. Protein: CASSDMSGSYEQYF.

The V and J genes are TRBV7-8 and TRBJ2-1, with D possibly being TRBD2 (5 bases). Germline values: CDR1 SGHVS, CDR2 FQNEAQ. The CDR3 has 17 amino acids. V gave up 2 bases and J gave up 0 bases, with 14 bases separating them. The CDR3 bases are TGTGCCAGCAGCTTAATGACCATAGGGAGCTCCTACAATGAGCAGTTCTTC. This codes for CASSLMTIGSSYNEQFF. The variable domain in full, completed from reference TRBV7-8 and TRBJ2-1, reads GAGVSQSPRYKVAKRGQDVALRCDPISGHVSLFWYQQALGQGPEFLTYFQNEAQLDKSGLPSDRFFAERPEGSVSTLKIQRTQQEDSAVYLCASSLMTIGSSYNEQFFGPGTRLTVL.

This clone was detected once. The CDR3 is CSVEDRGEGLYNEQFF. CDR3 in DNA: TGCAGCGTTGAAGATCGGGGGGAGGGGCTCTACAATGAGCAGTTCTTC. The chain employs TRBV29-1 and TRBJ2-1; 7 bases map to TRBD2. CDR1 is SQVTM, CDR2 ANQGSEA, per germline. J was trimmed by 3 bases and V by 0 bases; bases with no gene match: 8. The CDR3 has 16 amino acids.

CDR3 in amino acids: CASSISPISTDTQYF. CDR3 sequence (DNA): TGTGCCAGTAGTATATCCCCCATTAGCACAGATACGCAGTATTTT. The J gene is TRBJ2-3, the V gene TRBV19; D gene uncertain. The V end lost 2 bases, the J end lost 0 bases, and 9 bases lay between the germline ends. The CDR3 is 15 residues long. Germline loops: CDR1 LNHDA, CDR2 SQIVND (reference sequence).

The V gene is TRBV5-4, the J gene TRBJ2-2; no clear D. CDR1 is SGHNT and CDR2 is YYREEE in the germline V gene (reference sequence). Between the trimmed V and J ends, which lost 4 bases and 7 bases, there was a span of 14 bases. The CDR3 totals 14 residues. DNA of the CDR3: TGTGCCAGCAGCCGCGCCGACACCGACGGGGAGCTGTTTTTT. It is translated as CASSRADTDGELFF.

The CDR3 region has the DNA TGTGCCAGCAGGGGCCGGGACTCAACCTACGAGCAGTACTTC. Encoded protein: CASRGRDSTYEQYF. The chain employs TRBV5-6 and TRBJ2-7; weak D call: TRBD2 (6 bases). Trimming removed 5 bases from V and 2 bases from J, with 14 bases in between. Germline-derived CDR1 and CDR2 are SGHDT and YYEEEE. The CDR3 extends over 14 amino acids.

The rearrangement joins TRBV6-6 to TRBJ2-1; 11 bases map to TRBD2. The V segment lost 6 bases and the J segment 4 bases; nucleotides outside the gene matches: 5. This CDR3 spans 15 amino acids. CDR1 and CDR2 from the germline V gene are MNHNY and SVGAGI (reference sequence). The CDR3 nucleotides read TGTGCCAGCAGCATTTTAGCGGGAGGGTACAATGAGCAGTTCTTC. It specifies CASSILAGGYNEQFF.

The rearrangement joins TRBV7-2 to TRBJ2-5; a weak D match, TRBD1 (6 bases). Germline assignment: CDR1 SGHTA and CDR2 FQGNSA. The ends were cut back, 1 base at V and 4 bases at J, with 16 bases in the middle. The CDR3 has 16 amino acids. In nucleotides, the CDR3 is TGTGCCAGCAGCTTAGGCTGGGGTCAGGGGTTAGAGACCCAGTACTTC. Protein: CASSLGWGQGLETQYF.

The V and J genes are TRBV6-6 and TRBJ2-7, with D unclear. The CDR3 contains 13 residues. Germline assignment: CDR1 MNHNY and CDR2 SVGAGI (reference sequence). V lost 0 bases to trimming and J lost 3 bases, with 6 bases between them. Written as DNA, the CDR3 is TGTGCCAGCAGTTACTCACAGCTCTACGAGCAGTACTTC. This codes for CASSYSQLYEQYF.

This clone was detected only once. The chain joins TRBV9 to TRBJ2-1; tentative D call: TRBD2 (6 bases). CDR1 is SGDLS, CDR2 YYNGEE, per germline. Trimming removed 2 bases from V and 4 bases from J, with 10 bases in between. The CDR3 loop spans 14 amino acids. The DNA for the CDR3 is TGTGCCAGCAGCGTGACTAGTAAATACAATGAGCAGTTCTTC. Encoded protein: CASSVTSKYNEQFF.

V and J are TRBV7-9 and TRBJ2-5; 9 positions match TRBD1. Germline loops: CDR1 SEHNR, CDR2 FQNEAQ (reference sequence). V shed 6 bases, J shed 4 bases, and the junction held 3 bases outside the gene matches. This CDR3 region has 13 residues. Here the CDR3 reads CASSWTGVETQYF. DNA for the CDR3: TGTGCCAGCAGTTGGACAGGGGTAGAGACCCAGTACTTC. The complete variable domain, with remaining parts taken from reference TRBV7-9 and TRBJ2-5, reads DTGVSQNPRHKITKRGQNVTFRCDPISEHNRLYWYRQTLGQGPEFLTYFQNEAQLEKSRLLSDRFSAERPKGSFSTLEIQRTEQGDSAMYLCASSWTGVETQYFGPGTRLLVL.

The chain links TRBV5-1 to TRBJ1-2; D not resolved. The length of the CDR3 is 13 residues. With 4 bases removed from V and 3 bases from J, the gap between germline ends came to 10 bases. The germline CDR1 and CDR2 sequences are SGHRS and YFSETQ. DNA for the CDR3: TGCGCCAGCAGCCGCAGTGTTGACTATGGCTACACCTTC. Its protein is CASSRSVDYGYTF.

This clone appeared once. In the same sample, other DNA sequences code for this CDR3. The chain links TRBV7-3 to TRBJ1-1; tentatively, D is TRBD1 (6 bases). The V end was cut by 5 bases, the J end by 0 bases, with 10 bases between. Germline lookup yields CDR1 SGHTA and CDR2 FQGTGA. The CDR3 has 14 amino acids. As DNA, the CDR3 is TGTGCCAGCAGCCCAGGACAGATGAACACTGAAGCTTTCTTT. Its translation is CASSPGQMNTEAFF.

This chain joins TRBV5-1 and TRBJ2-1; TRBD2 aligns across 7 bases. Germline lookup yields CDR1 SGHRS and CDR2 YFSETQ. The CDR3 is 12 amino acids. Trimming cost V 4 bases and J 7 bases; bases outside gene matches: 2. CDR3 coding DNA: TGCGCCAGCAGCCCGGGGGGTAATGAGCAGTTCTTC. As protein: CASSPGGNEQFF.

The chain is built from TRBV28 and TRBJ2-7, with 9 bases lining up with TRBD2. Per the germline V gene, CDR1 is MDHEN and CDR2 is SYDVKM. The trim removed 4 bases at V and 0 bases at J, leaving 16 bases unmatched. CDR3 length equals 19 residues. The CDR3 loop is CASSSRSVAGESFSYEQYF. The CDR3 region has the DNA TGTGCCAGCAGTTCAAGGTCGGTAGCGGGAGAATCCTTCTCCTACGAGCAGTACTTC.

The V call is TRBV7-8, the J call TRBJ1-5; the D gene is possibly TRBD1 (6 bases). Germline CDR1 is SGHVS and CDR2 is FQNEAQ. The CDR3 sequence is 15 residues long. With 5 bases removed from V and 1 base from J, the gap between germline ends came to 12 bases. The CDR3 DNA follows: TGTGCCAGCAGCCCGACCAGGGGCAGCAATCAGCCCCAGCATTTT. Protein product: CASSPTRGSNQPQHF.

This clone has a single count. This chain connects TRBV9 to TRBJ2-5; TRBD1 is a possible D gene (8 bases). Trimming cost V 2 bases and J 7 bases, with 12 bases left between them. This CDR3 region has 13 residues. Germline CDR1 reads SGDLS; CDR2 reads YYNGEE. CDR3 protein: CASSVTGEGTQYF. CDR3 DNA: TGTGCCAGCAGCGTGACAGGGGAGGGGACCCAGTACTTC.

This chain's CDR3 is CASSDTQRREKLFF. The CDR3 DNA sequence: TGTGCCAGCAGTGATACCCAGAGGCGGGAAAAACTGTTTTTT. The genes are TRBV6-1 and TRBJ1-4; D ambiguous. Germline CDR1 and CDR2: MNHNS and SASEGT. Trimming removed 3 bases from V and 8 bases from J, with 13 bases in between. This CDR3 contains 14 residues.

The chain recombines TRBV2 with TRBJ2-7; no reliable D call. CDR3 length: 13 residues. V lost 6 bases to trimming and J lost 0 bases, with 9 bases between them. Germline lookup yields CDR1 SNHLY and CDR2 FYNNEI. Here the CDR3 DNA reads TGTGCCAGCAGCGTCGGGTTCTCCTACGAGCAGTACTTC. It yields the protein CASSVGFSYEQYF.

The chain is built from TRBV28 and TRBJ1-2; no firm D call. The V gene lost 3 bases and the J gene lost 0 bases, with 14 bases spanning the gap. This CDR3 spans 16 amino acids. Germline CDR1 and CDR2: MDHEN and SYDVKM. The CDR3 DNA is TGTGCCAGCAGTTTGGGTACGGGGAAATCTAACTATGGCTACACCTTC. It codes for CASSLGTGKSNYGYTF.

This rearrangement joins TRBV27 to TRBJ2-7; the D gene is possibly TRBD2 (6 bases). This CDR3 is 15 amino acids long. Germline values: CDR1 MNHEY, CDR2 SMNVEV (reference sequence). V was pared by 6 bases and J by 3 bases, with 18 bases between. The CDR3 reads CASSIGVGGVYEQYF. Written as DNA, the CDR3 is TGTGCCAGCAGCATTGGGGTAGGAGGGGTCTACGAGCAGTACTTC.

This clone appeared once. The CDR3 bases are TGTGCCAGCTCCCTCGCGGGGGGAGGCGTCACTGAAGCTTTCTTT. This translates into CASSLAGGGVTEAFF. The chain is built from TRBV9 and TRBJ1-1; D might be TRBD1 (5 bases). Trimming removed 7 bases at V and 4 bases at J, with 20 bases between. Germline lookup yields CDR1 SGDLS and CDR2 YYNGEE. The CDR3 is made up of 15 amino acids.

The CDR3 reads CAVSTGIQNIQYF. Here the CDR3 DNA reads TGTGCCGTATCGACAGGGATCCAAAACATTCAGTACTTC. The chain joins TRBV30 to TRBJ2-4; TRBD1 matches at 7 bases. Germline V CDR1 and CDR2: GTSNPN, SVGIG (reference sequence). The CDR3 is 13 amino acids. J lost 5 bases, V lost 8 bases, and 9 bases had no gene match.

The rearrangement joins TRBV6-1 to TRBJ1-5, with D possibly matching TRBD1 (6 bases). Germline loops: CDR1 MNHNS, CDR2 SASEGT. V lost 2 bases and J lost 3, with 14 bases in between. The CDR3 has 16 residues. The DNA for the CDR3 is TGTGCCAGCAGTGAATGGACAGTTCTGTCCAATCAGCCCCAGCATTTT. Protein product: CASSEWTVLSNQPQHF.

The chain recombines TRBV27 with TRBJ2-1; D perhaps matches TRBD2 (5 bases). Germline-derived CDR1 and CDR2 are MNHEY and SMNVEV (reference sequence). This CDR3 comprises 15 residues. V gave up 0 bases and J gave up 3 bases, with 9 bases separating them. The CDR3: CASSLSWRVYNEQFF. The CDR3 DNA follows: TGTGCCAGCAGTTTATCGTGGCGGGTCTACAATGAGCAGTTCTTC.

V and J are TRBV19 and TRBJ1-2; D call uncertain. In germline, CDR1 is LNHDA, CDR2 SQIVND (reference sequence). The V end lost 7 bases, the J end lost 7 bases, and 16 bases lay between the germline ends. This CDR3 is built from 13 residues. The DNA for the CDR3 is TGTGCCAGTACCATCGGGAGGAGAGGTGGCTACACCTTC. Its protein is CASTIGRRGGYTF. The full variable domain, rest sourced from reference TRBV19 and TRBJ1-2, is DGGITQSPKYLFRKEGQNVTLSCEQNLNHDAMYWYRQDPGQGLRLIYYSQIVNDFQKGDIAEGYSVSREKKESFPLTVTSAQKNPTAFYLCASTIGRRGGYTFGSGTRLTVV.